This TCR beta chain was sequenced for a study of response to subunit inactivated influenza vaccine. A word on this clonotype: Its antigen is as yet unknown.

Points from the study as a whole: The authors proposed limited new T cell recruitment per seasonal influenza vaccination.

TCRdb fed the RT-PCR reads into MiXCR, producing one record per CDR3 protein. The repertoire consists of 400,000 to 650,000 distinct CDR3 sequences, with under 8.5% occurring once and the leading ten covering about 12%. The CDR3 contains 15 residues. Trimming removed 6 bases from V and 0 bases from J; junction bases left unmatched: 6. This sample comprised PBMCs from blood, obtained around 25 months after vaccination. The clonotype was recovered from a man aged 50 to 69 who received an inactivated influenza vaccine. The chain couples TRBV12-3 or TRBV12-4 to TRBJ2-3; TRBD1 agrees at 7 bases. CDR3 region: CASRPTGASTDTQYF. In nucleotides, the CDR3 is TGTGCCAGCAGACCAACAGGGGCTAGCACAGATACGCAGTATTTT.